These T cell receptor beta chains were read from a single sample in a study of T cell changes during pregnancy in multiple sclerosis. This table comes from immunoSEQ multiplex PCR, and its TCRdb copy is limited to in-frame clones, with some not included. This table has about 77,000 clones, around 89% appearing once. Sequenced here: peripheral blood, sampled before pregnancy. These receptor sequences come from a female donor with multiple sclerosis, enrolled in a pregnancy study. CDR3s include the opening cysteine and the closing phenylalanine or tryptophan. A D gene is named only where the DNA matches it firmly. Clone size is not always given. Where it is, it says once, few, many or a class for expanded clones.

>TRBJ2-7|.|TRBV5-4|.
CAGTAGDEQYF
TGTGCCGGGACAGCGGGGGACGAGCAGTACTTC
>TRBJ1-5|.|TRBV19|.
CASSIPQGPQHF
TGTGCCAGTAGTATCCCCCAGGGGCCCCAGCATTTT
>TRBJ2-2|TRBD1|TRBV27|.
CASSPWDRGTGELFF
TGTGCCAGCAGTCCTTGGGACAGGGGCACCGGGGAGCTGTTTTTT
>TRBJ2-1|TRBD2|TRBV10-3|.
CAITPTSGGPSSYNEQFF
TGTGCCATCACCCCTACTAGCGGGGGGCCAAGTAGCTACAATGAGCAGTTCTTC
>TRBJ2-1|TRBD1|TRBV6-1|.
CASMGVGGAFNEQFF
TGTGCCAGCATGGGGGTAGGGGGCGCCTTTAATGAGCAGTTCTTC
>TRBJ1-2|.|TRBV6-5|.
CASIDTRGEGYTF
TGTGCCAGCATCGATACACGGGGGGAAGGCTACACCTTC
>TRBJ1-6|.|TRBV6-6|few
CASTPGGIQSPLHF
TGTGCCAGCACCCCCGGGGGGATTCAATCACCCCTCCACTTT
>TRBJ2-1|TRBD2|TRBV30|.
CAWSEKRGGDGEQFF
TGTGCCTGGAGTGAAAAACGGGGGGGCGACGGTGAGCAGTTCTTC
>TRBJ1-1|.|TRBV10-2|.
CASSDWGGGVLNTEAFF
TGCGCCAGCAGTGATTGGGGGGGAGGGGTTCTGAACACTGAAGCTTTCTTT
>TRBJ1-2|TRBD1|TRBV28|.
CASSLIGTAKGANYGYTF
TGTGCCAGCAGCCTAATAGGGACAGCCAAAGGGGCTAACTATGGCTACACCTTC
>TRBJ1-1|.|TRBV5-1|.
CASSLGPSGGYTEAFF
TGCGCCAGCAGCTTGGGGCCAAGCGGAGGGTACACTGAAGCTTTCTTT
>TRBJ2-5|TRBD1|TRBV5-1|.
CASSNRDRGGETQYF
TGCGCCAGCAGCAACCGGGACAGGGGAGGCGAGACCCAGTACTTC
>TRBJ2-1|TRBD2|TRBV9|once
CASSPRLAGGLNEQFF
TGTGCCAGCAGCCCGCGACTAGCGGGGGGGCTAAATGAGCAGTTCTTC
>TRBJ2-2|.|TRBV5-1|.
CASSQDYSSTGELFF
TGCGCCAGCAGCCAAGATTACAGCTCCACCGGGGAGCTGTTTTTT
>TRBJ2-7|TRBD2|TRBV5-6|.
CASSFGGRGSYEQYF
TGTGCCAGCAGCTTCGGGGGGAGGGGCTCCTACGAGCAGTACTTC
>TRBJ1-4|TRBD1|TRBV5-1|.
CASSRTGGAEKLFF
TGCGCCAGCAGCCGGACAGGGGGTGCGGAAAAACTGTTTTTT
>TRBJ2-5|TRBD2|TRBV6-5|.
CASSSLAGETQYF
TGTGCCAGCAGTTCACTAGCGGGGGAGACCCAGTACTTC
>TRBJ2-3|TRBD2|TRBV9|once
CASSVAGGRTDTQYF
TGTGCCAGCAGCGTTGCGGGGGGGCGGACAGATACGCAGTATTTT
>TRBJ2-3|.|TRBV9|.
CASSSRTGGGLDTQYF
TGTGCCAGCAGCTCCCGGACAGGAGGGGGCCTGGATACGCAGTATTTT
>TRBJ2-3|.|TRBV5-1|few
CASSLEQGSIDTQYF
TGCGCCAGCAGCTTGGAGCAGGGTAGTATAGATACGCAGTATTTT
>TRBJ1-2|.|TRBV30|.
CAWSVHVYGYTF
TGTGCCTGGAGTGTACATGTTTATGGCTACACCTTC
>TRBJ1-2|.|TRBV7-2|.
CASSLGREANYGYTF
TGTGCCAGCAGCCTAGGCCGGGAAGCCAACTATGGCTACACCTTC
>TRBJ2-1|TRBD2|TRBV7-3|few
CASSLTAGGGEQFF
TGTGCCAGCAGCTTAACGGCGGGGGGGGGTGAGCAGTTCTTC
>TRBJ2-1|TRBD2|TRBV5-6|.
CASSSLAGGPNEQFF
TGTGCCAGCAGCTCCCTAGCGGGGGGGCCGAATGAGCAGTTCTTC
>TRBJ1-5|.|TRBV28|.
CASSLGFQPQHF
TGTGCCAGCAGCCTCGGTTTCCAGCCCCAGCATTTT
>TRBJ2-7|.|TRBV2|.
CASSAYEQYF
TGTGCCAGCAGTGCTTACGAGCAGTACTTC
>TRBJ1-1|.|TRBV18|.
CASSPLAENTEAFF
TGTGCCAGCTCACCCCTCGCGGAGAACACTGAAGCTTTCTTT
>TRBJ1-5|.|TRBV30|.
CAWKSGAGEPQHF
TGTGCCTGGAAATCGGGAGCGGGGGAGCCCCAGCATTTT
>TRBJ2-1|TRBD1|TRBV6-6|few
CASKGQTHHNEQFF
TGTGCCAGCAAGGGACAGACCCACCACAATGAGCAGTTCTTC
>TRBJ2-2|.|TRBV11-3|.
CASSPPSNTGELFF
TGTGCCAGCAGCCCACCTAGTAACACCGGGGAGCTGTTTTTT
>TRBJ2-3|.|TRBV5-4|.
CASSLDSGPTDTQYF
TGTGCCAGCAGCTTGGACAGCGGACCCACAGATACGCAGTATTTT
>TRBJ2-7|TRBD1|TRBV30|.
CARARDRGNEQYF
TGTGCCCGGGCCAGGGACAGGGGGAACGAGCAGTACTTC
>TRBJ2-2|.|TRBV5-1|.
CASSLAGGRTGELFF
TGCGCCAGCAGCTTGGCCGGGGGGCGAACCGGGGAGCTGTTTTTT
>TRBJ2-7|.|TRBV9|.
CASSAGTKIYEQYF
TGTGCCAGCAGCGCCGGGACAAAAATCTACGAGCAGTACTTC
>TRBJ2-7|.|TRBV11-2|.
CASTNQGGLTYEQYF
TGTGCCAGCACCAACCAGGGGGGCCTAACCTACGAGCAGTACTTC
>TRBJ1-1|TRBD1|TRBV27|.
CASRRRGKAEAFF
TGTGCCAGCAGGCGCAGGGGGAAGGCTGAAGCTTTCTTT
>TRBJ2-3|TRBD2|TRBV7-3|.
CASSLSGGATDTQYF
TGTGCCAGCAGCTTAAGCGGGGGGGCAACAGATACGCAGTATTTT
>TRBJ1-5|TRBD1|TRBV7-8|.
CASSLLMQQGADRPQHF
TGTGCCAGCAGCTTATTAATGCAACAGGGGGCCGATCGGCCCCAGCATTTT
>TRBJ1-6|.|TRBV4-1|few
CASSLGGSPLHF
TGCGCCAGCAGTTTGGGGGGTTCACCCCTCCACTTT
>TRBJ2-7|TRBD1|TRBV18|few
CASSRDRDYEQYF
TGTGCCAGCTCGAGGGACAGAGATTACGAGCAGTACTTC
>TRBJ1-2|.|TRBV11-2|.
CASSLNRQSYGYTF
TGTGCCAGCAGCTTAAACAGACAGAGCTATGGCTACACCTTC
>TRBJ2-7|.|TRBV7-2|once
CASSSNRAAYEQYF
TGTGCCAGCAGCTCTAACAGGGCAGCCTACGAGCAGTACTTC
>TRBJ1-1|.|TRBV19|few
CASTLQGHTEAFF
TGTGCCAGTACCCTCCAGGGCCACACTGAAGCTTTCTTT